A single sample gave rise to the 5 T cell receptor beta chains below, sequenced in a study of shared clonotypes between healthy human individuals. Assay: immunoSEQ multiplex PCR; the TCRdb copy retains only in-frame clones and omits some. Of about 710,000 clones listed, around 70% are singletons. What was sequenced was memory CD4+ T cells sorted from blood. Sample subset: CD45RA-negative fraction. The receptors derive from a woman between 25 and 40 years old in good health.

The chain is built from TRBV7-2 and TRBJ2-6; D gene unclear. CDR1 is SGHTA, CDR2 FQGNSA, per germline. The CDR3 is 17 residues long. V lost 7 bases, J lost 0 bases, and 16 bases lay in between. This CDR3 reads CASTDFRAYSGANVLTF. CDR3 DNA: TGTGCCAGCACCGACTTCCGGGCGTACTCTGGGGCCAACGTCCTGACTTTC. Full variable domain (remainder filled in from reference TRBV7-2 and TRBJ2-6): GAGVSQSPSNKVTEKGKDVELRCDPISGHTALYWYRQSLGQGLEFLIYFQGNSAPDKSGLPSDRFSAERTGGSVSTLTIQRTQQEDSAVYLCASTDFRAYSGANVLTFGAGSRLTVL.

This rearrangement joins TRBV11-2 to TRBJ2-3, with D maybe TRBD2 (5 bases). Germline lookup yields CDR1 SGHAT and CDR2 FQNNGV. Trimming took 1 base from V and 2 from J, leaving 7 bases between them. This CDR3 is 14 amino acids long. CDR3 nucleotide sequence: TGTGCCAGCAGCTTAGGAGGGAACACAGATACGCAGTATTTT. Translating gives CASSLGGNTDTQYF. Full variable domain (missing parts from reference TRBV11-2 and TRBJ2-3): EAGVAQSPRYKIIEKRQSVAFWCNPISGHATLYWYQQILGQGPKLLIQFQNNGVVDDSQLPKDRFSAERLKGVDSTLKIQPAKLEDSAVYLCASSLGGNTDTQYFGPGTRLTVL.

The chain joins TRBV2 to TRBJ1-1, with no clear D. The CDR3 runs to 16 residues. The germline V and J ends were trimmed by 2 bases and 4 bases, with 17 bases remaining between them. Germline assignment: CDR1 SNHLY and CDR2 FYNNEI. The CDR3, as DNA: TGTGCCAGCAGTGAAAGGTTTAGGGAGTGGGGCACTGAAGCTTTCTTT. It codes for CASSERFREWGTEAFF.

The table lists this clone with a few counts. The same CDR3 arises from other DNA sequences in this sample as well. V is TRBV25-1 and J is TRBJ2-5; D not resolved. With 1 base removed from V and 3 bases from J, the gap between germline ends came to 9 bases. CDR3 length: 14 residues. Looked up from germline, CDR1 is MGHDK and CDR2 is SYGVNS. The CDR3 region has the DNA TGTGCCAGCAGTGAATTGAGAGGCAAAGAGACCCAGTACTTC. Protein product: CASSELRGKETQYF.

The V gene is TRBV9, the J gene TRBJ2-7; D possibly corresponds to TRBD1 (6 bases). V dropped 0 bases and J dropped 0 bases, with 13 bases sitting between them. The CDR3 sequence is 16 residues long. CDR1 and CDR2 from the germline V gene are SGDLS and YYNGEE. CDR3 sequence (DNA): TGTGCCAGCAGCGTAGCACTAGGACAGAGCTCCTACGAGCAGTACTTC. Protein: CASSVALGQSSYEQYF.